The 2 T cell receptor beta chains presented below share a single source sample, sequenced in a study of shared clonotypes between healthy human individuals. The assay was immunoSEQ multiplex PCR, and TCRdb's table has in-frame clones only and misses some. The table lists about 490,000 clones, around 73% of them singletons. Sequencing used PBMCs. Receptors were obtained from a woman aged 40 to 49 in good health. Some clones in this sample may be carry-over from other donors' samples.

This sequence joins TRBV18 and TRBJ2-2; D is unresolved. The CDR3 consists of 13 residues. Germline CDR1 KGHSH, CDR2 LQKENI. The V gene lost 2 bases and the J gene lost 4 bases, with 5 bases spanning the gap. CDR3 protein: CASSPDRTGELFF. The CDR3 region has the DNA TGTGCCAGCTCACCAGACCGCACCGGGGAGCTGTTTTTT.

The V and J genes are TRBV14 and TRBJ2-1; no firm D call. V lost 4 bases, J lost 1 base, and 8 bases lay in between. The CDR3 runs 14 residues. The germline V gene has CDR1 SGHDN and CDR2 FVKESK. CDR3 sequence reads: CASSRVGSYNEQFF. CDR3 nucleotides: TGTGCCAGCAGCCGGGTTGGGTCCTACAATGAGCAGTTCTTC.